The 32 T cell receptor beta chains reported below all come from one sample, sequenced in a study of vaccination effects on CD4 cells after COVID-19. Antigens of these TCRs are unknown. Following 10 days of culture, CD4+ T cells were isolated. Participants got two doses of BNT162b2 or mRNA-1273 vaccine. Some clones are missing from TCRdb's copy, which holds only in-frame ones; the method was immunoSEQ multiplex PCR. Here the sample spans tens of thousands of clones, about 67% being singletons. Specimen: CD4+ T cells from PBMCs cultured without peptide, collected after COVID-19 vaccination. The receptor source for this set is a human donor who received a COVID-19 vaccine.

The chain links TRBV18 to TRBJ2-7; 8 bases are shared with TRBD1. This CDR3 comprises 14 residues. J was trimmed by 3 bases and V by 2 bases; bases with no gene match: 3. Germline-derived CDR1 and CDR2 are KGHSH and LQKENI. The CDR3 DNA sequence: TGTGCCAGCTCACCATTGGGACAGGACTACGAGCAGTACGTC. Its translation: CASSPLGQDYEQYV.

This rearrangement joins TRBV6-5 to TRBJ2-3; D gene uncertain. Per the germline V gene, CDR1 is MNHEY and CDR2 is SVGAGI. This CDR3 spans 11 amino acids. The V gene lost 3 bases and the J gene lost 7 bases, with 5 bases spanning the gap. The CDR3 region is CASSYSHTQYF. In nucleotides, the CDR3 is TGTGCCAGCAGTTATTCCCATACGCAGTATTTT.

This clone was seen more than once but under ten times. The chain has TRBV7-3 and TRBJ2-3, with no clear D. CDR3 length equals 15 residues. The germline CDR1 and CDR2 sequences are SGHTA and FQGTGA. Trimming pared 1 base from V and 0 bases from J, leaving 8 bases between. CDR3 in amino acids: CASSLNPGSTDTQYF. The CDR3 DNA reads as TGTGCCAGCAGCTTAAACCCAGGCAGCACAGATACGCAGTATTTT.

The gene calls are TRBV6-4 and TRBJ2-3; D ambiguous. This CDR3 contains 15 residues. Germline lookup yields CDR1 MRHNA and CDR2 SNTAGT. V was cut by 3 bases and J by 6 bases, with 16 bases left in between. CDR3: CASSEVAKIGDTQYF. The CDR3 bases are TGTGCCAGCAGTGAGGTAGCCAAAATCGGGGATACGCAGTATTTT.

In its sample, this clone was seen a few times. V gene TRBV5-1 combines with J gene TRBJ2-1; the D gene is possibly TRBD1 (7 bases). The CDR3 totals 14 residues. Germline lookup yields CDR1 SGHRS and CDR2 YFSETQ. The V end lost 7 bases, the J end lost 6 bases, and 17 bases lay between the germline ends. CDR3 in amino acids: CASQEGASSNEQFF. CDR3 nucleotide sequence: TGCGCCAGCCAGGAGGGGGCTTCGAGCAATGAGCAGTTCTTC. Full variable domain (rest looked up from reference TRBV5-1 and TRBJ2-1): KAGVTQTPRYLIKTRGQQVTLSCSPISGHRSVSWYQQTPGQGLQFLFEYFSETQRNKGNFPGRFSGRQFSNSRSEMNVSTLELGDSALYLCASQEGASSNEQFFGPGTRLTVL.

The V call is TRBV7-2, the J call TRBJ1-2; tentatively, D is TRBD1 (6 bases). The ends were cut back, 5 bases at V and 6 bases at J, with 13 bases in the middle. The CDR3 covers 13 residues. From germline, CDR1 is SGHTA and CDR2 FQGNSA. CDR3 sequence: CASSTFGGHGYTF. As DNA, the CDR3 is TGTGCCAGCAGCACCTTCGGGGGCCATGGCTACACCTTC.

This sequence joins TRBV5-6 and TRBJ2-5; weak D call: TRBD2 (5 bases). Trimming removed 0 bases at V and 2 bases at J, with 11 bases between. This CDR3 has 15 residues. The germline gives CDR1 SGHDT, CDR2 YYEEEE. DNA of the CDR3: TGTGCCAGCAGCTTGGTAGGAGCGGATCAAGAGACCCAGTACTTC. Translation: CASSLVGADQETQYF.

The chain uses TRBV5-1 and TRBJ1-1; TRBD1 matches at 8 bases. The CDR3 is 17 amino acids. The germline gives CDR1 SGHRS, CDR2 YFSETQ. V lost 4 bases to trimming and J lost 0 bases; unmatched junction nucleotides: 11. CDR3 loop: CASSPGTGPLLNTEAFF. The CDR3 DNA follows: TGCGCCAGCAGCCCTGGGACAGGCCCCCTCTTGAACACTGAAGCTTTCTTT.

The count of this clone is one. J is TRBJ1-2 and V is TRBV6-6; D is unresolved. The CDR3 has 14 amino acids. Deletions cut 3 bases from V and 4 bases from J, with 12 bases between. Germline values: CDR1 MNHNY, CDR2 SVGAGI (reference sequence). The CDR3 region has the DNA TGTGCCAGCAGTTATCGGGGATCGCGCTATGGCTACACCTTC. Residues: CASSYRGSRYGYTF.

CDR3 nucleotide sequence: TGTGCCAGCAGTCTTACCAGGGTGGTGGCCAAAAACATTCAGTACTTC. It yields the protein CASSLTRVVAKNIQYF. The chain couples TRBV27 to TRBJ2-4, with D possibly being TRBD1 (5 bases). This CDR3 region has 16 residues. V shed 5 bases and J shed 1 base, with 15 bases lying between them. Germline CDR1 reads MNHEY; CDR2 reads SMNVEV (reference sequence).

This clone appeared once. The CDR3 loop reads CASSRDRGSNQPQHF. The CDR3 region has the DNA TGTGCCAGCAGCCGGGACAGGGGTAGCAATCAGCCCCAGCATTTT. The chain uses TRBV6-5 and TRBJ1-5; 10 nucleotides align to TRBD1. Germline V lookup: CDR1 MNHEY, CDR2 SVGAGI. Trimming removed 6 bases from V and 0 bases from J; junction bases left unmatched: 2. CDR3 size: 15 residues.

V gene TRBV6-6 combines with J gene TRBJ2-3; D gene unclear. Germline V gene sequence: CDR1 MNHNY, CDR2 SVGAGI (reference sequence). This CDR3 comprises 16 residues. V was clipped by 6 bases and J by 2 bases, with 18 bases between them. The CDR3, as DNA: TGTGCCAGCAGCCCCCGCGGACCCGGATCCACAGATACGCAGTATTTT. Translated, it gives CASSPRGPGSTDTQYF.

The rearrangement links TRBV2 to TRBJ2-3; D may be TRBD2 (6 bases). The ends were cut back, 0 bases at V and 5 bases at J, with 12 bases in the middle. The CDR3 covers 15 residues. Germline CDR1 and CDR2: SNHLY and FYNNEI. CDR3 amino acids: CASSEAGLARDTQYF. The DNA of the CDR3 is TGTGCCAGCAGTGAAGCGGGACTGGCTCGAGATACGCAGTATTTT.

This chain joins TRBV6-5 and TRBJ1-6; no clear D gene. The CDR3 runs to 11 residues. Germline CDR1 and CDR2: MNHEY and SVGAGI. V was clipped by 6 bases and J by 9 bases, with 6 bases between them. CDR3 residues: CASSPSSPLHF. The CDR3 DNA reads TGTGCCAGCAGCCCGAGTTCACCCCTCCACTTT.

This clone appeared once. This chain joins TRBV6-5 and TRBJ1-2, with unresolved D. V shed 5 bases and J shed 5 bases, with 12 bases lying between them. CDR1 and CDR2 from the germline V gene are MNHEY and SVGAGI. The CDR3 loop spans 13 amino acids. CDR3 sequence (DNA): TGTGCCAGCAGTCTTTTACCCCTTTATGGCTACACCTTC. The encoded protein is CASSLLPLYGYTF.

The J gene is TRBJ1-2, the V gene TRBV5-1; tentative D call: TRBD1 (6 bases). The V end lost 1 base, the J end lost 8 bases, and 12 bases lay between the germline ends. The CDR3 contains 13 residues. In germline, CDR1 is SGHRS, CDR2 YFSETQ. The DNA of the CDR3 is TGCGCCAGCAGCTTGATTACAGGGAAAGGCTACACCTTC. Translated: CASSLITGKGYTF.

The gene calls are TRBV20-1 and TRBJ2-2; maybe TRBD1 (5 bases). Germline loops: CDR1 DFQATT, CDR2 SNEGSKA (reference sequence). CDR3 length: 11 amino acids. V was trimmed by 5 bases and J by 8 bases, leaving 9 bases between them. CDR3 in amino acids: CSAVRTGELFF. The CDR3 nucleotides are TGCAGTGCTGTAAGGACAGGGGAGCTGTTTTTT.

The CDR3 region is CASSSGHPNTEAFF. The CDR3 nucleotides are TGTGCCAGCAGTTCGGGGCATCCAAACACTGAAGCTTTCTTT. The chain has TRBV28 and TRBJ1-1, with D possibly being TRBD1 (5 bases). V was shortened by 4 bases and J by 2 bases, with 11 bases between the two germline ends. Germline V CDR1 and CDR2: MDHEN, SYDVKM. CDR3 length equals 14 residues.

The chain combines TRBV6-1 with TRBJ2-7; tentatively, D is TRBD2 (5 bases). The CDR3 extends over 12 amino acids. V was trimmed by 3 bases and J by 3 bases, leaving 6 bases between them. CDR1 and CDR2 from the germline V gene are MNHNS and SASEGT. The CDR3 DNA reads TGTGCCAGCAGTGACGGGGACTACGAGCAGTACGTC. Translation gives CASSDGDYEQYV.

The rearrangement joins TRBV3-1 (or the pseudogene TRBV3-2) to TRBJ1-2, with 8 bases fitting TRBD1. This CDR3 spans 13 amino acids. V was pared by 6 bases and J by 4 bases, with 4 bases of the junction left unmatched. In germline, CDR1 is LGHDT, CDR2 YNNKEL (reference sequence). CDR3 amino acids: CASRPTGGYGYTF. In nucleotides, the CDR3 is TGTGCCAGCAGGCCCACAGGGGGCTATGGCTACACCTTC.

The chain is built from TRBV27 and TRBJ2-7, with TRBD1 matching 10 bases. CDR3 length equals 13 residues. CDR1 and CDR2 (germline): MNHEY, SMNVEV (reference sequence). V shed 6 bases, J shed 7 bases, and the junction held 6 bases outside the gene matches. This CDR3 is CASRRQGAREQYV. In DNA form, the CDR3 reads TGTGCCAGCAGGAGACAGGGGGCACGGGAGCAGTACGTC.

Written as DNA, the CDR3 is TGTGCCAGCAGCGTAGGACAGCGGGGGAGCCAAGAGACCCAGTACTTC. This sequence encodes CASSVGQRGSQETQYF. The rearrangement joins TRBV9 to TRBJ2-5, with 8 nucleotides matching TRBD2. CDR1 is SGDLS and CDR2 is YYNGEE in the germline V gene. Unmatched junction bases numbered 5, after V lost 0 bases and J lost 1 base. This CDR3 is built from 16 residues. The variable domain in full, with the rest retrieved from reference TRBV9 and TRBJ2-5, is DSGVTQTPKHLITATGQRVTLRCSPRSGDLSVYWYQQSLDQGLQFLIQYYNGEERAKGNILERFSAQQFPDLHSELNLSSLELGDSALYFCASSVGQRGSQETQYFGPGTRLLVL.

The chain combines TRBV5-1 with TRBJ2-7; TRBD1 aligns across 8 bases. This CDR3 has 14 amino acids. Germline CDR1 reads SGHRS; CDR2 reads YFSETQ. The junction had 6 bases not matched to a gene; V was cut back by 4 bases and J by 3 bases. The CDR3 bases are TGCGCCAGCAGCCTCGGGGACAGGAACTACGAGCAGTACGTC. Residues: CASSLGDRNYEQYV.

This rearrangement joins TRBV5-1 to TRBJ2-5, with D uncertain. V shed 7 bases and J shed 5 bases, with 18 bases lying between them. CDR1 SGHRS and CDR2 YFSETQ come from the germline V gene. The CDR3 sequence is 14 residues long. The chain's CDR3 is CASLNTGRMETQYF. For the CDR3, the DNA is TGCGCCAGCTTAAATACGGGTCGGATGGAGACCCAGTACTTC.

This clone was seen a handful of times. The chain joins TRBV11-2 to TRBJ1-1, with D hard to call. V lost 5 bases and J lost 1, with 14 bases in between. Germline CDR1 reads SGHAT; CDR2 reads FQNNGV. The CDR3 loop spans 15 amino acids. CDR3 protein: CASSGGSAGNTEAFF. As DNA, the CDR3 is TGTGCCAGCAGCGGTGGTAGCGCGGGGAACACTGAAGCTTTCTTT. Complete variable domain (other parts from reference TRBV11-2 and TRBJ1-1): EAGVAQSPRYKIIEKRQSVAFWCNPISGHATLYWYQQILGQGPKLLIQFQNNGVVDDSQLPKDRFSAERLKGVDSTLKIQPAKLEDSAVYLCASSGGSAGNTEAFFGQGTRLTVV.

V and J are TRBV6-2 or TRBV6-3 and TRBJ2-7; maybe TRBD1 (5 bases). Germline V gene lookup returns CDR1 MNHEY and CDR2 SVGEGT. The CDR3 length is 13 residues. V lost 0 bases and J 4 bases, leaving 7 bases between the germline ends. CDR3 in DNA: TGTGCCAGCAGTTACTCTCAGGGTTACGAGCAGTACGTC. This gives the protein CASSYSQGYEQYV.

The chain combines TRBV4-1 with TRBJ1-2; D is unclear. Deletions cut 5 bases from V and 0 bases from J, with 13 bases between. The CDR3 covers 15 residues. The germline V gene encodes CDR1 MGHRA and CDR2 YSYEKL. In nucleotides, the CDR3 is TGCGCCAGCAGCTTCCTTTACAATACTAACTATGGCTACACCTTC. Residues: CASSFLYNTNYGYTF.

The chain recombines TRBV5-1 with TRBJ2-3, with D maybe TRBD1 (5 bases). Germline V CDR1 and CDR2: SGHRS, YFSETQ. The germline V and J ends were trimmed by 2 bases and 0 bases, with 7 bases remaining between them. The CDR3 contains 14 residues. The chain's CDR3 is CASSLQASTDTQYF. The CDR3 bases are TGCGCCAGCAGCTTACAGGCTAGCACAGATACGCAGTATTTT.

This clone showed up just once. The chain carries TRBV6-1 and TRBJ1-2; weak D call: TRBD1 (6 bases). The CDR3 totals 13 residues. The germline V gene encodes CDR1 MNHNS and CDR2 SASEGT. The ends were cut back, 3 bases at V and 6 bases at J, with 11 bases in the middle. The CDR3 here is CASSDRGFDGYTF. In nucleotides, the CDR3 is TGTGCCAGCAGTGACAGGGGATTTGATGGCTACACCTTC.

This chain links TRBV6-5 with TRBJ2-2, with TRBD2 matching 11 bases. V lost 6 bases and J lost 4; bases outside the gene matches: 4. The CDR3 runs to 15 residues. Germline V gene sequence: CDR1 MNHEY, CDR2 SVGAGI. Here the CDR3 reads CASSQLAGATGELFF. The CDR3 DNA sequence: TGTGCCAGCAGCCAACTAGCGGGGGCCACCGGGGAGCTGTTTTTT.

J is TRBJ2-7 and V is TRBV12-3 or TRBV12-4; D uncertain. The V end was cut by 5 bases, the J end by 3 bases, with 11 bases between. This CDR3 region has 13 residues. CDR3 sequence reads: CASSPSWGYEQYV. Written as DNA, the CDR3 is TGTGCCAGCAGTCCCTCTTGGGGCTACGAGCAGTACGTC.

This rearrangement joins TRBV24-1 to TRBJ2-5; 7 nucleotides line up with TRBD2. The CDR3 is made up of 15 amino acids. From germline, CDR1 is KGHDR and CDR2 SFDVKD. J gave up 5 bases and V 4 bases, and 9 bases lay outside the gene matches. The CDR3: CATSEGSGVAETQYF. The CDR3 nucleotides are TGTGCCACCAGTGAAGGAAGCGGGGTAGCGGAGACCCAGTACTTC.